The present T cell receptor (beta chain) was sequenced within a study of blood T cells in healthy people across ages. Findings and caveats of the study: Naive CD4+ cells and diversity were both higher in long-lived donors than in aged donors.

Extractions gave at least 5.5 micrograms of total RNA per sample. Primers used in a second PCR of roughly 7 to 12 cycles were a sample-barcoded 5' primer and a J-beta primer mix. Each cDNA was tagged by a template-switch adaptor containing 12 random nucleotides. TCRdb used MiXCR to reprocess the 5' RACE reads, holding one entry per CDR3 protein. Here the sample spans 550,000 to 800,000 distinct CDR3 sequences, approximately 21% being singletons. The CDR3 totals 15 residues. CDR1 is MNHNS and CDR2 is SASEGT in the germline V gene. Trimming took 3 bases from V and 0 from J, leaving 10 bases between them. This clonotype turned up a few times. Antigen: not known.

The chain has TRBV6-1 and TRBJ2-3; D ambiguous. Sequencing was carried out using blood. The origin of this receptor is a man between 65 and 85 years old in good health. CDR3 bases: TGTGCCAGCAGTGAGAGTATGCCTAGCACAGATACGCAGTATTTT. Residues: CASSESMPSTDTQYF.